Reported below is one T cell receptor (delta chain). Given a far larger clone just one base away, this is likely a sequencing read error. Different DNA sequences within this sample yield the same CDR3. TCRdb reprocessed the multiplex PCR reads using CATT. This table holds about 50,000 delta-chain clones, roughly 2% found once. Vgamma9/Vdelta2+ and Vdelta2-negative gammadelta T cells were flow-sorted from PBMC for bulk sequencing. The data were obtained in a study of γδ T cells in repeated Plasmodium falciparum infection. The CDR3 has 20 residues. V shed 5 bases and J 8 bases; nucleotides not matched to a gene: 28. In germline, CDR1 is TSWWSYY, CDR2 QGS.

This chain joins TRDV1 and TRDJ1; 8 bases agree with TRDD3. The J gene was missing in TCRdb and was found by matching the end of the DNA to germline. Sequences were obtained from gamma-delta T cells from blood. The sequence derives from a pool of human donors (malaria-infected and uninfected, not separated). The CDR3, as DNA: TGTGCTCTTGGGTATGGCCTTCCCTCCTATCGGGGTGCTGGGGGACAAAAACTCATCTTT. As protein: CALGYGLPSYRGAGGQKLIF.